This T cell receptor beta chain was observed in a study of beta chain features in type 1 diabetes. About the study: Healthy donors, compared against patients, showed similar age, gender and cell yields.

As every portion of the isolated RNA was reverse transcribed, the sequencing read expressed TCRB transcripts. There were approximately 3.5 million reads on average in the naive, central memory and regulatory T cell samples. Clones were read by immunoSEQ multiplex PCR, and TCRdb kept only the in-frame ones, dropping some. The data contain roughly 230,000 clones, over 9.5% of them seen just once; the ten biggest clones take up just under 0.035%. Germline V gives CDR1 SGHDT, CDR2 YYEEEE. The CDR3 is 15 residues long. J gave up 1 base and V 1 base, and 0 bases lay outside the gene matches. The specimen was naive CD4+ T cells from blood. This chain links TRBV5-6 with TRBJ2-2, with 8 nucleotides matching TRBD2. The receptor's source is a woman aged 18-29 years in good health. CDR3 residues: CASSLTSGNTGELFF. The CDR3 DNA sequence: TGTGCCAGCAGCTTGACTAGCGGGAACACCGGGGAGCTGTTTTTT.